Included here is one T cell receptor beta chain sequence, with context. In the source study's methods: Amplified reference gene primers provided the basis for estimating nucleated cell counts. This table comes from immunoSEQ multiplex PCR, and its TCRdb copy is limited to in-frame clones, with some not included. V and J calls plus clone size are reproduced from that table; the DNA served to infer D and trimming. The table records around 20,000 clones, roughly 90% of them present only once. The V and J ends lost 5 bases and 2 bases, in that order; junction bases with no gene match: 6. The CDR3 is 18 amino acids. CDR1 and CDR2 from the germline V gene are KGHDR and SFDVKD. The sample belongs to a study of blood T cell repertoires in COVID-19. Study-level information: Acute-phase and convalescent COVID-19 samples originated in the United States, Italy and Spain.

Sequencing was performed on peripheral blood. The chain recombines TRBV24-1 with TRBJ2-6; 12 nucleotides match TRBD2. The sequence was obtained from a human donor in a cohort sampled during active COVID-19. The donor label of this sample is uncertain. Here the CDR3 reads CATSGSSGRAPGANVLTF. The CDR3 DNA is TGTGCCACCAGTGGTTCTAGCGGGAGGGCCCCTGGGGCCAACGTCCTGACTTTC.